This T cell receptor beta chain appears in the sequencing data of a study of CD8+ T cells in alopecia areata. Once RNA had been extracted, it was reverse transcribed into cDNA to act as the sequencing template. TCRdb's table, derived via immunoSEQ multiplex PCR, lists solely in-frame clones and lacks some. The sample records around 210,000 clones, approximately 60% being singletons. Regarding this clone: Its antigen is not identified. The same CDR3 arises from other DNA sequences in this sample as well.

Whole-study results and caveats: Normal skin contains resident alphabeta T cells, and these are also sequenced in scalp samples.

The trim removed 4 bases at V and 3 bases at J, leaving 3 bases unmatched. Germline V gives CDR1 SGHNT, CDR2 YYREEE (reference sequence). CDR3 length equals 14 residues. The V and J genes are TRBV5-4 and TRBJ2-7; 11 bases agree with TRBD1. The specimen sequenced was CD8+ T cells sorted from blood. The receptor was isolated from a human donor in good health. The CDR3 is CASSPGTGGYEQYF. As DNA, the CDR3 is TGTGCCAGCAGCCCCGGGACAGGGGGCTACGAGCAGTACTTC.